These 17 T cell receptor beta chains share one sample of origin, sequenced in a study of T cells after yellow fever vaccination. TCRdb fed the 5' RACE reads into MiXCR, producing one record per CDR3 protein. This sample has roughly 32,000 distinct CDR3 sequences, with about 6.6% found just once. Material: PBMCs, either bulk or a sorted T-cell subset (CD4+, CD8+, memory, or dextramer-sorted; not recorded which), obtained on the day of the first yellow fever vaccination. These receptors were collected from a man between 18 and 29 years old who received the YFV17D yellow fever vaccine.

The chain uses TRBV2 and TRBJ1-2; D is unclear. CDR3 length equals 14 residues. CDR1 and CDR2 from the germline V gene are SNHLY and FYNNEI. V gave up 2 bases and J gave up 0 bases, with 7 bases separating them. The DNA of the CDR3 is TGTGCCAGCAGTGAACTCGGAACTAACTATGGCTACACCTTC. It translates to CASSELGTNYGYTF. The whole variable domain, filled in from reference TRBV2 and TRBJ1-2, reads EPEVTQTPSHQVTQMGQEVILRCVPISNHLYFYWYRQILGQKVEFLVSFYNNEISEKSEIFDDQFSVERPDGSNFTLKIRSTKLEDSAMYFCASSELGTNYGYTFGSGTRLTVV.

The V call is TRBV4-2, the J call TRBJ2-7, with 10 bases lining up with TRBD2. Trimming took 0 bases from V and 3 from J; bases not matched to a gene: 2. The V gene's germline CDR1 is LGHNA and CDR2 YNFKEQ. The CDR3 covers 15 residues. The CDR3 spells CASSQDLAGVYEQYF. The CDR3 DNA follows: TGTGCCAGCAGCCAAGATCTAGCGGGGGTCTACGAGCAGTACTTC.

This clonotype occurred many times. The genes are TRBV9 and TRBJ1-4; D is possibly TRBD1 (6 bases). The V end lost 3 bases, the J end lost 3 bases, and 18 bases lay between the germline ends. Germline V gene sequence: CDR1 SGDLS, CDR2 YYNGEE. The CDR3 is 17 amino acids. The CDR3 DNA reads as TGTGCCAGCAGCGCATTCGTCGGGGGGGCAGCTAATGAAAAACTGTTTTTT. Its protein is CASSAFVGGAANEKLFF.

This clonotype was recorded at least ten times. The gene calls are TRBV29-1 and TRBJ2-2; D unresolved. The CDR3 sequence is 12 residues long. Trimming took 6 bases from V and 6 from J, leaving 11 bases between them. From germline, CDR1 is SQVTM and CDR2 ANQGSEA. The CDR3 reads CSVRTNSGELFF. In DNA, the CDR3 is TGCAGCGTCCGCACCAACTCCGGGGAGCTGTTTTTT.

At least ten counts were recorded for this clonotype. The J gene is TRBJ2-5, the V gene TRBV20-1; TRBD1 matches 8 bases. The CDR3 runs to 14 residues. CDR1 and CDR2 from the germline V gene are DFQATT and SNEGSKA (reference sequence). The V gene end was trimmed by 2 bases and the J gene end by 4 bases; junction bases not matched to a gene: 6. DNA of the CDR3: TGCAGTGCTAGATCCTGGACAGGGCTAGAGACCCAGTACTTC. Translation: CSARSWTGLETQYF.

The chain recombines TRBV3-1 with TRBJ1-1, with D unresolved. The CDR3 sequence is 15 residues long. V shed 11 bases and J shed 6 bases, with 25 bases lying between them. The germline CDR1 and CDR2 sequences are LGHDT and YNNKEL (reference sequence). CDR3 amino acids: CASCQENYRYSEAFF. The CDR3 coding sequence is TGTGCCTCCTGCCAAGAAAACTACAGATACTCTGAAGCTTTCTTT.

This clonotype was counted at least ten times. CDR3 bases: TGCGCCAGCAGCTTGAGGAGCGCCTCTGGGGCCAACGTCCTGACTTTC. Protein sequence: CASSLRSASGANVLTF. The genes are TRBV5-1 and TRBJ2-6, with D hard to call. In germline, CDR1 is SGHRS, CDR2 YFSETQ. This CDR3 is 16 amino acids long. Deletions cut 1 base from V and 0 bases from J, with 8 bases between.

This clonotype was detected many times. The V gene is TRBV7-2, the J gene TRBJ2-1; 8 bases are a match to TRBD2. The CDR3 is made up of 17 amino acids. The germline V gene has CDR1 SGHTA and CDR2 FQGNSA. Unmatched junction bases numbered 6, after V lost 0 bases and J lost 2 bases. The CDR3 nucleotides are TGTGCCAGCAGCTTAGCCCCTAGCGGGCCTCCCTACAATGAGCAGTTCTTC. Encoded protein: CASSLAPSGPPYNEQFF.

This clonotype has a count of ten or more. The chain employs TRBV11-3 and TRBJ2-2, with no clear D. Germline CDR1 and CDR2: SGHNT and YENEEA. Trimming cost V 2 bases and J 4 bases, with 5 bases left between them. This CDR3 comprises 13 residues. CDR3 loop: CASSLRTTGELFF. CDR3 DNA sequence: TGTGCCAGCAGCTTACGCACCACCGGGGAGCTGTTTTTT.

This clonotype appeared a few times. The rearrangement joins TRBV5-4 to TRBJ2-7, with 8 bases that match TRBD2. The length of the CDR3 is 14 residues. CDR1 SGHNT and CDR2 YYREEE come from the germline V gene (reference sequence). Trimming at V came to 4 bases and at J to 0 bases, leaving 3 bases not matched to a gene. This chain's CDR3 is CASSEGTSSYEQYV. Here the CDR3 DNA reads TGTGCCAGCAGCGAGGGGACTAGCTCCTACGAGCAGTACGTC.

This clonotype was seen many times. The chain carries TRBV3-1 and TRBJ1-1, with TRBD1 identical over 8 bases. V lost 1 base to trimming and J lost 5 bases; unmatched junction nucleotides: 9. There are 16 residues in the CDR3. Per the germline V gene, CDR1 is LGHDT and CDR2 is YNNKEL (reference sequence). In DNA form, the CDR3 reads TGTGCCAGCAGCCAAGGATTGACAGGGGAGGGGACTGAAGCTTTCTTT. Residues: CASSQGLTGEGTEAFF. Supplemented by reference TRBV3-1 and TRBJ1-1, the full variable domain reads DTAVSQTPKYLVTQMGNDKSIKCEQNLGHDTMYWYKQDSKKFLKIMFSYNNKELIINETVPNRFSPKSPDKAHLNLHINSLELGDSAVYFCASSQGLTGEGTEAFFGQGTRLTVV.

In its sample, this clonotype was seen many times. V and J are TRBV5-1 and TRBJ2-3; weak D call: TRBD1 (6 bases). CDR3 length: 13 amino acids. Looked up from germline, CDR1 is SGHRS and CDR2 is YFSETQ. V was pared by 7 bases and J by 6 bases, with 15 bases between. The DNA for the CDR3 is TGCGCCAGCTCCTCCCCAGGGGCCGATACGCAGTATTTT. It translates to CASSSPGADTQYF.

A single count supports this clonotype. The chain combines TRBV12-3 or TRBV12-4 with TRBJ1-3; D uncertain. V lost 3 bases to trimming and J lost 0 bases, with 9 bases between them. The CDR3 length is 15 residues. CDR3 bases: TGTGCCAGCAGTTTCGGAGGGCCCTCTGGAAACACCATATATTTT. Amino acid sequence: CASSFGGPSGNTIYF.

This clonotype is deemed medium-sized. This sequence joins TRBV20-1 and TRBJ1-5; unclear D gene. The CDR3 is 14 amino acids. V lost 0 bases, J lost 4 bases, and 10 bases lay in between. From germline, CDR1 is DFQATT and CDR2 SNEGSKA (reference sequence). The CDR3 region has the DNA TGCAGTGCTAGAGATTTGCCGGGTAATCAGCCCCAGCATTTT. It specifies CSARDLPGNQPQHF.

This clonotype was counted ten times or more. The V call is TRBV7-8, the J call TRBJ1-2, with a possible D match to TRBD1 (6 bases). The germline V gene has CDR1 SGHVS and CDR2 FQNEAQ. V gave up 6 bases and J gave up 3 bases, with 17 bases separating them. CDR3 length equals 15 residues. CDR3 residues: CASRAIQGEDYGYTF. DNA of the CDR3: TGTGCCAGCAGAGCCATACAGGGAGAGGACTATGGCTACACCTTC.

This clonotype was observed a handful of times. The chain joins TRBV7-3 to TRBJ2-2; no clear D. V lost 5 bases and J 1 base, leaving 11 bases between the germline ends. CDR1 is SGHTA, CDR2 FQGTGA, per germline. The CDR3 has 15 amino acids. CDR3 loop: CASSPPGLNTGELFF. For the CDR3, the DNA is TGTGCCAGCAGCCCTCCCGGGCTGAACACCGGGGAGCTGTTTTTT.

The sample holds many counts of this clonotype. The rearrangement links TRBV7-2 to TRBJ1-2, with a tentative D call TRBD1 (6 bases). The CDR3 contains 16 residues. Germline values: CDR1 SGHTA, CDR2 FQGNSA. V was trimmed by 1 base and J by 8 bases, leaving 20 bases between them. The CDR3 DNA is TGTGCCAGCAGCTTAGTGGCTGGGGGGCAAGTACTCGGCTACACCTTC. It encodes CASSLVAGGQVLGYTF.